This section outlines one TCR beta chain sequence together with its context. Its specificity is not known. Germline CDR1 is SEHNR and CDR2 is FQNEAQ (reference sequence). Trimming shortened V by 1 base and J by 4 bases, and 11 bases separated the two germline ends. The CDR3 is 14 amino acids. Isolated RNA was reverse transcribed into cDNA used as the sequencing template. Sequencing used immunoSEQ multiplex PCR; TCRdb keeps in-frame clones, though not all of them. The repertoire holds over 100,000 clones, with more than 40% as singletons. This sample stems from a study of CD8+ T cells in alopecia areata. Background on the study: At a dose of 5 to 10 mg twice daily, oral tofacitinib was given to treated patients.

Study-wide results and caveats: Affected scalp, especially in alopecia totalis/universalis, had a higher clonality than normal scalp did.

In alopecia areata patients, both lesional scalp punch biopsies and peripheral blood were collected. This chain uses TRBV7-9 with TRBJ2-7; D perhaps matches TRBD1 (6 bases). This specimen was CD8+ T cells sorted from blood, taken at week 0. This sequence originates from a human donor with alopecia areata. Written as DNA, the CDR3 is TGTGCCAGCAGCTTAGACAGGGTCGGTTACGAGCAGTACTTC. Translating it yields CASSLDRVGYEQYF.